One and the same sample provided the 25 T cell receptor beta chains below, sequenced in a study of graft-versus-host responses after intestinal transplantation. Irradiated stimulators labeled with violet dye, about 200,000 in number, were plated with about 200,000 CFSE-labeled responders. Measured with immunoSEQ multiplex PCR; TCRdb has only the in-frame clones, and not every one. This repertoire shows roughly 20,000 clones, 35% to 50% found once; its top ten account for approximately 1.7%. The material sequenced was alloreactive CD8+ T cells from a mixed lymphocyte reaction culture, taken before intestinal transplant. Subset of the sample: CFSE-low proliferating T cells sorted from roughly six-day pre-transplant mixed lymphocyte reaction (GvH or HvG direction). All receptors come from a human patient who received an intestinal transplant.

This clone was counted a few times. The chain has TRBV7-3 and TRBJ2-2; 7 bases fit TRBD2. The germline V gene has CDR1 SGHTA and CDR2 FQGTGA. V lost 8 bases, J lost 2 bases, and 5 bases stayed unmatched. The CDR3 length is 14 residues. CDR3 coding DNA: TGTGCCAGCGGGGCGGGGGTTAACACCGGGGAGCTGTTTTTT. Residues: CASGAGVNTGELFF.

In its sample, this clone was seen a few times. The J gene is TRBJ2-3, the V gene TRBV12-2; the D segment call TRBD2 is taken from the table without a DNA check. TRBV12-2 is an annotated pseudogene. There are 16 residues in the CDR3. CDR3: CASRLGCGDSTDTQYF. The CDR3 nucleotides are TGTGCAAGTCGCTTAGGGTGCGGTGATTCCACAGATACGCAGTATTTT.

The chain couples TRBV6-1 to TRBJ1-5, with TRBD1 matching 8 bases. Germline V gene sequence: CDR1 MNHNS, CDR2 SASEGT. CDR3 length equals 15 residues. The V gene end was trimmed by 7 bases and the J gene end by 6 bases; junction bases not matched to a gene: 11. The DNA of the CDR3 is TGTGCCAGCAAAGGGACAGGCAGGGGTAGTCAGCCCCAGCATTTT. Protein: CASKGTGRGSQPQHF.

The chain combines TRBV11-2 with TRBJ1-1; D might be TRBD1 (5 bases). The CDR3 loop spans 15 amino acids. V lost 5 bases and J 0 bases, leaving 13 bases between the germline ends. CDR1 and CDR2 (germline): SGHAT, FQNNGV. The CDR3 reads CASSRGEGLNTEAFF. The CDR3 DNA is TGTGCCAGCAGCCGAGGGGAAGGCTTGAACACTGAAGCTTTCTTT.

The chain combines TRBV6-5 with TRBJ2-7; tentative D call: TRBD2 (6 bases). From germline, CDR1 is MNHEY and CDR2 SVGAGI. The CDR3 totals 15 residues. Trimming shortened V by 1 base and J by 2 bases, and 12 bases separated the two germline ends. CDR3 nucleotides: TGTGCCAGCAGTTACTTTACGGGACTCACCTACGAGCAGTACTTC. This sequence encodes CASSYFTGLTYEQYF.

The chain uses TRBV9 and TRBJ2-1; 7 bases fit TRBD2. V shed 0 bases and J 5 bases; nucleotides not matched to a gene: 8. Germline lookup yields CDR1 SGDLS and CDR2 YYNGEE. The CDR3 contains 16 residues. The CDR3 sequence is CASSVVPGGTNNEQFF. CDR3 DNA sequence: TGTGCCAGCAGCGTAGTACCGGGAGGAACAAACAATGAGCAGTTCTTC.

The chain recombines TRBV2 with TRBJ1-1; perhaps TRBD1 as D (6 bases). The CDR3 totals 15 residues. Trimming removed 7 bases from V and 6 bases from J, with 21 bases in between. Germline CDR1 reads SNHLY; CDR2 reads FYNNEI. CDR3 coding DNA: TGTGCCAGCACGGAAGTGGCAGGGGAGGTCGCTGAAGCTTTCTTT. This gives the protein CASTEVAGEVAEAFF.

The chain couples TRBV9 to TRBJ1-2; TRBD1 is a possible D gene (6 bases). The CDR3 runs to 15 residues. Germline CDR1 is SGDLS and CDR2 is YYNGEE. V lost 0 bases and J lost 5, with 14 bases in between. CDR3 in DNA: TGTGCCAGCAGCGTAGGCCCAGGGGAAGTATATGGCTACACCTTC. It codes for CASSVGPGEVYGYTF.

CDR3 protein: CASSRLYSYEQYF. The CDR3 DNA sequence: TGTGCCAGCAGCAGGCTATACTCCTACGAGCAGTACTTC. J is TRBJ2-7 and V is TRBV6-1; D gene unclear. Germline values: CDR1 MNHNS, CDR2 SASEGT. The V and J ends lost 6 bases and 0 bases respectively, with 9 bases between them. CDR3 length: 13 amino acids.

This clone was observed a handful of times. CDR3: CASSYPGLAGANEQFF. CDR3 nucleotide sequence: TGTGCCAGCAGTTACCCGGGACTAGCGGGAGCAAATGAGCAGTTCTTC. The rearrangement joins TRBV6-6 to TRBJ2-1; 14 bases match TRBD2. V lost 2 bases and J lost 7; bases outside the gene matches: 4. The CDR3 has 16 residues. Germline V gene data show CDR1 as MNHNY and CDR2 as SVGAGI (reference sequence).

The J gene is TRBJ2-1, the V gene TRBV28; D might be TRBD2 (6 bases). The CDR3 is 14 amino acids. From germline, CDR1 is MDHEN and CDR2 SYDVKM. V was trimmed by 5 bases and J by 7 bases, leaving 15 bases between them. CDR3 protein: CASSRWRAGNEQFF. The DNA for the CDR3 is TGTGCCAGCAGTAGGTGGAGGGCAGGGAATGAGCAGTTCTTC.

This chain joins TRBV6-5 and TRBJ1-1, with D tentatively TRBD1 (5 bases). V gave up 5 bases and J gave up 7 bases, with 20 bases separating them. The germline gives CDR1 MNHEY, CDR2 SVGAGI. This CDR3 is 15 amino acids long. The CDR3 DNA is TGTGCCAGCAGTACACCCGGGACGGTGAATGGTGAAGCTTTCTTT. Protein sequence: CASSTPGTVNGEAFF.

This chain connects TRBV2 to TRBJ2-7, with TRBD1 matching 7 bases. Trimming removed 5 bases from V and 6 bases from J; junction bases left unmatched: 10. This CDR3 region has 14 residues. The V gene's germline CDR1 is SNHLY and CDR2 FYNNEI. The CDR3: CASSKDRVPSEQYF. As DNA, the CDR3 is TGTGCCAGCAGTAAAGACAGGGTCCCGTCCGAGCAGTACTTC. Complete variable domain (other parts from reference TRBV2 and TRBJ2-7): EPEVTQTPSHQVTQMGQEVILRCVPISNHLYFYWYRQILGQKVEFLVSFYNNEISEKSEIFDDQFSVERPDGSNFTLKIRSTKLEDSAMYFCASSKDRVPSEQYFGPGTRLTVT.

This clone was counted once. This sequence joins TRBV9 and TRBJ2-3, with 9 bases identical to TRBD2. The CDR3 extends over 13 amino acids. CDR1 SGDLS and CDR2 YYNGEE come from the germline V gene. With 3 bases clipped from V and 6 bases from J, the junction kept 2 bases outside the gene matches. CDR3 residues: CASSEGTSDTQYF. The CDR3 DNA is TGTGCCAGCAGCGAGGGGACTAGCGATACGCAGTATTTT.

This chain links TRBV12-5 with TRBJ2-1; TRBD2 matches 12 bases. The CDR3 has 15 residues. CDR1 is LGHNT, CDR2 FRNRAP, per germline. Trimming at V came to 8 bases and at J to 4 bases, leaving 6 bases not matched to a gene. CDR3 residues: CASSLAGGQYNEQFF. CDR3 bases: TGTGCTAGTTCTCTAGCGGGAGGGCAATACAATGAGCAGTTCTTC.

This clone showed up just a few times. The chain employs TRBV7-9 and TRBJ2-1; 9 nucleotides agree with TRBD2. Losses at the gene ends were 4 bases for V and 5 bases for J; bases not matched to a gene: 9. Germline loops: CDR1 SEHNR, CDR2 FQNEAQ (reference sequence). The CDR3 is 16 residues long. In DNA form, the CDR3 reads TGTGCCAGCAGCTCGCTTAGCGGGAGCCTCAACAATGAGCAGTTCTTC. Translated: CASSSLSGSLNNEQFF.

The chain has TRBV6-5 and TRBJ2-7, with a weak D call TRBD2 (5 bases). Germline-derived CDR1 and CDR2 are MNHEY and SVGAGI. V lost 2 bases and J 3 bases, leaving 14 bases between the germline ends. The CDR3 sequence is 15 residues long. The CDR3 loop reads CASSYLAGMVYEQYF. CDR3 nucleotide sequence: TGTGCCAGCAGTTACCTTGCCGGGATGGTCTACGAGCAGTACTTC.

The V and J genes are TRBV6-1 and TRBJ1-6, with unresolved D. Trimming cost V 11 bases and J 7 bases, with 9 bases left between them. Germline V CDR1 and CDR2: MNHNS, SASEGT. This CDR3 contains 11 residues. CDR3 coding DNA: TGTGCCGCGGGCAGCAATTCACCCCTCCACTTT. Protein: CAAGSNSPLHF.

This clone has just one count. The chain links TRBV7-2 to TRBJ2-5, with D unresolved. This CDR3 spans 14 amino acids. V gave up 4 bases and J gave up 7 bases, with 16 bases separating them. Looked up from germline, CDR1 is SGHTA and CDR2 is FQGNSA. CDR3 loop: CASSSPGETATQYF. DNA for the CDR3: TGTGCCAGCAGCTCGCCCGGAGAGACGGCGACCCAGTACTTC.

By sample fraction, this clone is medium-sized. The chain combines TRBV18 with TRBJ1-2; TRBD1 aligns across 8 bases. Germline V gene lookup returns CDR1 KGHSH and CDR2 LQKENI. V dropped 3 bases and J dropped 3; count of bases not matched to a gene: 0. The CDR3 has 13 residues. CDR3 DNA sequence: TGTGCCAGCTCACCGGGACAGGACTATGGCTACACCTTC. It is translated as CASSPGQDYGYTF.

The chain employs TRBV9 and TRBJ2-1; D remains ambiguous. The CDR3 sequence is 12 residues long. V lost 0 bases and J 8 bases, leaving 6 bases between the germline ends. CDR1 and CDR2 (germline): SGDLS, YYNGEE. CDR3 protein: CASSVDMYEQFF. The CDR3 coding sequence is TGTGCCAGCAGCGTAGATATGTATGAGCAGTTCTTC.

Only a few counts were recorded for this clone. V and J are TRBV5-1 and TRBJ2-3, with 7 bases fitting TRBD2. The CDR3 totals 15 residues. Germline V gives CDR1 SGHRS, CDR2 YFSETQ. The V gene end was trimmed by 1 base and the J gene end by 1 base; junction bases not matched to a gene: 3. The CDR3 sequence: CASSLTSVGTDTQYF. The CDR3 region has the DNA TGCGCCAGCAGCTTGACTAGCGTGGGCACAGATACGCAGTATTTT.

The V call is TRBV6-6, the J call TRBJ2-7, with 7 nucleotides matching TRBD1. Germline V lookup: CDR1 MNHNY, CDR2 SVGAGI (reference sequence). The J segment lost 3 bases and the V segment lost 5 bases, leaving 4 bases of the junction unmatched. CDR3 size: 13 residues. CDR3: CASSPWDSYEQYF. In DNA form, the CDR3 reads TGTGCCAGCAGTCCCTGGGACAGCTACGAGCAGTACTTC.

This chain joins TRBV29-1 and TRBJ2-1; D perhaps matches TRBD1 (5 bases). The length of the CDR3 is 15 residues. The V and J ends lost 1 base and 6 bases respectively, with 16 bases between them. Germline CDR1 SQVTM, CDR2 ANQGSEA. Here the CDR3 reads CSVEASGVRVNEQFF. The DNA for the CDR3 is TGCAGCGTTGAAGCCTCCGGTGTCAGGGTCAATGAGCAGTTCTTC.

This sequence joins TRBV6-1 and TRBJ2-3; D remains unclear. Germline lookup yields CDR1 MNHNS and CDR2 SASEGT. The ends were cut back, 6 bases at V and 7 bases at J, with 14 bases in the middle. The CDR3 is 13 amino acids. The CDR3 loop reads CASSLGAGNTQYF. The CDR3 nucleotides read TGTGCCAGCAGCCTCGGCGCAGGAAATACGCAGTATTTT.